This entry features one T cell receptor beta chain sequence. Its antigen is unidentified. This sample was taken from a study of T-cell reconstitution after alpha-beta-depleted transplantation in children. V was trimmed by 1 base and J by 0 bases, leaving 10 bases between them. The germline V gene encodes CDR1 LGHNA and CDR2 YNFKEQ. The CDR3 length is 15 residues. Study findings and constraints: Elevated TCRbeta diversity at day 60 was traced, in some patients, to surviving recipient T cells and thymic progenitors.

Preparing the TCRbeta library involved the use of unique molecular identifiers. Via MiXCR, TCRdb re-called the PCR reads, giving one row per CDR3 protein. The sample lists about 200,000 distinct CDR3 sequences; approximately 6% were seen once. Specimen: PBMCs, collected before TCRalphabeta/CD19-depleted stem cell transplant. This TCR was sampled from a girl in the first two years of life with combined immunodeficiency, due to receive a stem cell transplant. This chain joins TRBV4-2 and TRBJ2-7; D gene ambiguous. This CDR3 reads CASSQGHTASYEQYF. The CDR3 nucleotides are TGTGCCAGCAGCCAAGGCCATACAGCCTCCTACGAGCAGTACTTC.